The present T cell receptor beta chain was sequenced within a study of blood T cell repertoires in COVID-19. Background on the study: Sources were T cells, B-cell-depleted T cells, or PBMCs; the material itself was cDNA or gDNA.

Per the original methods: Amplification of reference gene primers provided the estimated nucleated cell counts. Repertoires were generated with immunoSEQ multiplex PCR, while TCRdb's copy carries only in-frame clones and drops some. That table gives V, J and clone size, and the DNA gave D and trimming. In the table there are 30,000 to 40,000 clones, roughly 85% of which are singletons. The CDR3 is made up of 14 amino acids. In germline, CDR1 is GTSNPN, CDR2 SVGIG (reference sequence). Trimming removed 2 bases from V and 2 bases from J, with 13 bases in between. The receptor was derived from a human donor in a cohort sampled during active COVID-19. The chain uses TRBV30 and TRBJ2-7; TRBD2 might be the D (5 bases). The sample comprised peripheral blood. The DNA of the CDR3 is TGTGCCTGGAGTCGTGGCAGACTAACCTACGAGCAGTACTTC. Residues: CAWSRGRLTYEQYF.